The clone carrying this T cell receptor (beta chain) came up many times. What it recognizes is unknown. This record comes from a study of CD8 T cells in ankylosing spondylitis. V lost 8 bases and J lost 8, with 29 bases in between. CDR1 and CDR2 (germline): SQVTM, ANQGSEA. This CDR3 is 16 amino acids long. As the method for making TCR beta libraries, quantitative 5'-RACE with molecular barcodes was used. TCRdb redid the calling of the 5' RACE reads with MiXCR, one entry per CDR3 protein. Among roughly 230,000 distinct CDR3 sequences listed, roughly 8.2% were seen once. Study-wide findings and caveats: Disease-linked clones, CD8+, were relatively rare in peripheral blood. Significant enrichment of disease-linked clones was reported in matched ankylosing spondylitis synovial fluid.

This clonotype was sampled from a female donor with ankylosing spondylitis or in good health (not recorded which). Material: blood, either unsorted or a sorted T cell fraction (not recorded which). This chain uses TRBV29-1 with TRBJ2-3; D perhaps matches TRBD2 (5 bases). The CDR3 protein is CSITEGGTGSLLTQYF. CDR3 nucleotides: TGCAGCATCACGGAAGGAGGCACGGGGAGTCTTCTTACGCAGTATTTT.